In its sample, the clone carrying this T cell receptor delta chain is medium-sized. These data belong to a study of γδ T cells in repeated Plasmodium falciparum infection. Flow sorting of PBMC yielded separate Vgamma9/Vdelta2+ and Vdelta2-negative gammadelta T cell populations for bulk repertoire analysis. TCRdb repeated clone calling on the multiplex PCR reads with CATT. This table holds about 93,000 delta-chain clones, over 0.9% found once. V was clipped by 7 bases and J by 1 base, with 22 bases between them. The CDR3 runs to 17 residues. Per the germline V gene, CDR1 is TSWWSYY and CDR2 is QGS. Sequenced: gamma-delta T cells from blood. The J gene is TRDJ1, the V gene TRDV1; D not resolved. The TCR sequence derives from a pool of human donors (malaria-infected and uninfected, not separated). CDR3 amino acids: CALAGPPVPLPTDKLIF. The CDR3 DNA reads as TGTGCTCTTGCTGGTCCTCCGGTCCCTTTGCCCACCGATAAACTCATCTTT.